The TCR beta chain under discussion was sequenced for a study of T cell changes during pregnancy in multiple sclerosis. Profiling relied on immunoSEQ multiplex PCR, and the TCRdb table lists in-frame clones only, not all of them. The repertoire holds about 49,000 clones, with 92% as singletons. This TCR was recovered from a female donor with multiple sclerosis, enrolled in a pregnancy study. The material sequenced was peripheral blood, taken after pregnancy.

DNA of the CDR3: TGTGCCAGCAGTGACAGGGATGGAAACACCATATATTTT. It yields the protein CASSDRDGNTIYF. This chain connects TRBV6-5 to TRBJ1-3; TRBD1 matches 7 bases. The CDR3 has 13 residues. Trimming removed 5 bases from V and 3 bases from J; junction bases left unmatched: 1. Germline CDR1 reads MNHEY; CDR2 reads SVGAGI.